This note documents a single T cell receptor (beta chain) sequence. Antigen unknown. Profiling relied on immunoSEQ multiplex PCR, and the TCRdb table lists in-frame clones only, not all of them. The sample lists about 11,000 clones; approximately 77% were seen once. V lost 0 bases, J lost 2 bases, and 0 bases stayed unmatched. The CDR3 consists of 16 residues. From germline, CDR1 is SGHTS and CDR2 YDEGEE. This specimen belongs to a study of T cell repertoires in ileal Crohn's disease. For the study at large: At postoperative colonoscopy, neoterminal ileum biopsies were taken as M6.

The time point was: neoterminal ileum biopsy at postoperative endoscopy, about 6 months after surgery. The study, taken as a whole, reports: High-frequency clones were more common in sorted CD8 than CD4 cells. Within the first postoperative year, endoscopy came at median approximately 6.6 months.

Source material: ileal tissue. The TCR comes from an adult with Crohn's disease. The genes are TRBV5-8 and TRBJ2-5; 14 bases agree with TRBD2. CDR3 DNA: TGTGCCAGCAGCTTGGGACTAGCGGGAGGGCAAGAGACCCAGTACTTC. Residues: CASSLGLAGGQETQYF.